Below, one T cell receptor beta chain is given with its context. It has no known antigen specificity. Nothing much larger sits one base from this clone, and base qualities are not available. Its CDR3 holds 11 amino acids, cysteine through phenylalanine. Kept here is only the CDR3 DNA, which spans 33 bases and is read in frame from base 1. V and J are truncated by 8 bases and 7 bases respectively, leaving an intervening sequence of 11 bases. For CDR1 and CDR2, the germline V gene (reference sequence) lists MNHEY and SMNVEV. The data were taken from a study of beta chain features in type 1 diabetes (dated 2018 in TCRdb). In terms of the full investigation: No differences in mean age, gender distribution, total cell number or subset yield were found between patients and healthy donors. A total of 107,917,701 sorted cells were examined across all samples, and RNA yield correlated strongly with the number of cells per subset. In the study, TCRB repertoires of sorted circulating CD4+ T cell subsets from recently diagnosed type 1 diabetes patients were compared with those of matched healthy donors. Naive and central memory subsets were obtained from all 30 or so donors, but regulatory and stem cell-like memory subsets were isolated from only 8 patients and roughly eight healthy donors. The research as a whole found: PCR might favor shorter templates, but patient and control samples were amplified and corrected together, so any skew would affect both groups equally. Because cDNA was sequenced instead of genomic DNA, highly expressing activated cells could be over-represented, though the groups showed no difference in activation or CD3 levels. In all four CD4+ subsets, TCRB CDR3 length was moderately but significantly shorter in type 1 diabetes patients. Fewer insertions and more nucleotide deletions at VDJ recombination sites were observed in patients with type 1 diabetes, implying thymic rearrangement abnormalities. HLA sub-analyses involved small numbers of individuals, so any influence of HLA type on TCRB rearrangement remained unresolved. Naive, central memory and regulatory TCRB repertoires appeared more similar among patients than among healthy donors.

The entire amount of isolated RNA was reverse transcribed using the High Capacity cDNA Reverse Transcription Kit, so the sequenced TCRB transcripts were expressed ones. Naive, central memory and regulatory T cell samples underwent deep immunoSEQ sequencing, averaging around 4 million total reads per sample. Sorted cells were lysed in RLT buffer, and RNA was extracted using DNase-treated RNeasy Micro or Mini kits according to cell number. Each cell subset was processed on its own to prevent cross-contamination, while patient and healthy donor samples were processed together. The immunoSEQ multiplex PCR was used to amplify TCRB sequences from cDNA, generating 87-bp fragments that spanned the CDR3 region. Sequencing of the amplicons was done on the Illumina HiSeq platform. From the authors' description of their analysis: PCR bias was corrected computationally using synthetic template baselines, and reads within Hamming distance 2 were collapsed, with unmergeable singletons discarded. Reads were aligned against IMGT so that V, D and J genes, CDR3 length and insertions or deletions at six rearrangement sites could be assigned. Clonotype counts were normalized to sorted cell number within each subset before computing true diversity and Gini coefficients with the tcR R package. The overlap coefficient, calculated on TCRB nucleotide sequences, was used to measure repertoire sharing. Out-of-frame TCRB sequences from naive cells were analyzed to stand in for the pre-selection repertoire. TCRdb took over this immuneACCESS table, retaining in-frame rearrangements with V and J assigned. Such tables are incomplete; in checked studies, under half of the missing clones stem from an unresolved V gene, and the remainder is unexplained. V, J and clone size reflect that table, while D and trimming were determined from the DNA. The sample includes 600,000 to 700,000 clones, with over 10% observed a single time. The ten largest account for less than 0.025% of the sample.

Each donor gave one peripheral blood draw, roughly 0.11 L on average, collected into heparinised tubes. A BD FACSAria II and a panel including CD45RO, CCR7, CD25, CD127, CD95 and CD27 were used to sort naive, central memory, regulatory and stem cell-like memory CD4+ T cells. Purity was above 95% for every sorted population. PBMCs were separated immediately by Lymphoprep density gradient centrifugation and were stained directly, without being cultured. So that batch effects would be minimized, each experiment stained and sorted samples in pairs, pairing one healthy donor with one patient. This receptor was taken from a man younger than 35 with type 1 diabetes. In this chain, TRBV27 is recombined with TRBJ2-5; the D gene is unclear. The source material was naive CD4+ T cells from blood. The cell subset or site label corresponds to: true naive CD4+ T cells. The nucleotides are TGTGCCAGCGGCTCCATGGGGACCCAGTACTTC. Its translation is CASGSMGTQYF.